This is a list of T cell receptor beta chains from one sample in a study of cytomegalovirus exposure and HLA in healthy donors. Clones were read by immunoSEQ multiplex PCR, and TCRdb kept only the in-frame ones, dropping some. Of some 200,000 clones in the sample, roughly 80% were seen once. Sequenced sample: PBMCs. These receptors were collected from a woman in her thirties or forties in good health and CMV-seronegative. CDR3s include the opening cysteine and the closing phenylalanine or tryptophan. The size entry is marked missing in some rows and otherwise reads once, few, many or a size class.

size | J | V | CDR3
- | TRBJ2-1 | TRBV19 | CASYGLAHSYNEQFF
- | TRBJ2-7 | TRBV28 | CASSLLAATYEQYF
- | TRBJ1-1 | TRBV5-8 | CASSTTTLHTEAFF
- | TRBJ1-5 | TRBV28 | CASRDSDSNQPQHF
few | TRBJ1-5 | TRBV5-1 | CASSPGINQPQHF
- | TRBJ2-1 | TRBV19 | CASSPMAGGYNEQFF
- | TRBJ2-6 | TRBV19 | CASRHNRGRGGSGANVLTF
- | TRBJ2-3 | TRBV2 | CASRPSGVTDTQYF
- | TRBJ1-4 | TRBV28 | CASHPAVGGGEKLFF
- | TRBJ2-5 | TRBV5-6 | CASSYWPGLQETQYF
- | TRBJ2-3 | TRBV30 | CAWSVLLVWNTDTQYF
few | TRBJ2-1 | TRBV6-6 | CASRHDWSSYNEQFF
- | TRBJ1-2 | TRBV25-1 | CASRRDWESGGYTF
- | TRBJ1-5 | TRBV7-6 | CASSLRQGSQPQHF
few | TRBJ1-4 | TRBV2 | CASSVTGTGDEKLFF
- | TRBJ2-7 | TRBV18 | CASSSHSGEVLSEQYF
once | TRBJ2-7 | TRBV5-1 | CASSRYATSGSYEQYF
- | TRBJ1-6 | TRBV5-4 | CASSLEAGGNGSPLHF
- | TRBJ2-3 | TRBV27 | CASSLRVGQGDTDTQYF
- | TRBJ2-2 | TRBV5-4 | CASSSDTGELFF
- | TRBJ2-7 | TRBV7-3 | CASSLSPGASEQYF
- | TRBJ1-1 | TRBV27 | CASSSRRGNTEAFF
- | TRBJ2-7 | TRBV6-5 | CASSYGDRSSYEQYF
- | TRBJ2-1 | TRBV4-1 | CASSQDRDTMSSYNEQFF
- | TRBJ2-7 | TRBV30 | CAAQLPGQPYEQYF
- | TRBJ2-7 | TRBV29-1 | CSVGQEISYEQYF
- | TRBJ2-7 | TRBV19 | CASSWASGSYEQYF
few | TRBJ1-3 | TRBV4-1 | CASSQDKTLSRGNTIYF
- | TRBJ2-3 | TRBV21-1 | CASSILTSGRPSSTDTQYF
- | TRBJ1-4 | TRBV6-1 | CASSRELPNEKLFF
- | TRBJ1-2 | TRBV30 | CAWSLRTVGSKGYTF
- | TRBJ2-5 | TRBV19 | CASNSGGQETQYF
- | TRBJ2-1 | TRBV5-4 | CASSFPGSSYNEQFF
- | TRBJ1-1 | TRBV18 | CASSPIQGMNTEAFF
- | TRBJ2-5 | TRBV7-2 | CASSSTGGQETQYF
- | TRBJ2-1 | TRBV30 | CAWSLAVYNEQFF
- | TRBJ2-1 | TRBV19 | CASSRTSGTPSSEQFF
- | TRBJ2-7 | TRBV29-1 | CSVGVMGAYEQYF
- | TRBJ2-7 | TRBV11-2 | CASSQIQPQGESYEQYF
- | TRBJ1-2 | TRBV29-1 | CSVEGGDYGYTF
- | TRBJ2-7 | TRBV18 | CASSHNQPGQGLQYF
- | TRBJ2-7 | TRBV5-1 | CASSLPGGSYEQYF
- | TRBJ1-1 | TRBV12-5 | CASAPQGYTEAFF
- | TRBJ1-2 | TRBV25-1 | CASSLGDRGYTF
- | TRBJ2-1 | TRBV29-1 | CSVSTSGRYNEQFF
- | TRBJ1-2 | TRBV5-5 | CASSTSQGAGGYTF
once | TRBJ1-1 | TRBV28 | CASRWTGTYTEAFF
few | TRBJ2-3 | TRBV27 | CASSSQSTDTQYF
few | TRBJ2-2 | TRBV6-1 | CASSPLAEGGELFF
- | TRBJ2-5 | TRBV7-8 | CASSPLGAEETQYF
few | TRBJ2-3 | TRBV10-3 | CAISGSPVRVPSTDTQYF
- | TRBJ2-3 | TRBV10-3 | CAITDPGLAGETDTQYF
- | TRBJ2-5 | TRBV15 | CATSRQSLRQGVGETQYF